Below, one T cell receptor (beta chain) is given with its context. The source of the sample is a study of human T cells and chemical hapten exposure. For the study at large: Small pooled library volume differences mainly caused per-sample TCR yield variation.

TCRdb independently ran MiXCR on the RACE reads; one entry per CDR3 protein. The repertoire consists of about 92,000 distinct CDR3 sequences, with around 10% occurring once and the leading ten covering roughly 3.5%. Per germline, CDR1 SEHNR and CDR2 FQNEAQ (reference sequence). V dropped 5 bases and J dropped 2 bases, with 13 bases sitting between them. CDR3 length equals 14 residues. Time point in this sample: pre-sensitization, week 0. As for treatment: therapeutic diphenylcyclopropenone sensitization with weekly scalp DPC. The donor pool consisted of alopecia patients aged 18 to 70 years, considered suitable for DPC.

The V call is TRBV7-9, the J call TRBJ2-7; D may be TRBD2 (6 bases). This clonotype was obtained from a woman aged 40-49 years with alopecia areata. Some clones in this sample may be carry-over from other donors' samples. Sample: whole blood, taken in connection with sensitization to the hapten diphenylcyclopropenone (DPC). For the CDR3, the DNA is TGTGCCAGCAGCCGGCGGGGCAGCGCCTACGAGCAGTACTTC. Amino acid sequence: CASSRRGSAYEQYF.